This passage covers 20 T cell receptor beta chains from one sample sequenced in a study of blood T cell repertoires in COVID-19. Libraries were prepared by immunoSEQ multiplex PCR; TCRdb keeps only in-frame clonotypes and omits some of them. The data hold 20,000 to 25,000 clones, with over 80% observed a single time. Sequenced input: peripheral blood. The origin of the receptors is a man older than 75 with active or convalescent COVID-19.

The rearrangement links TRBV7-9 to TRBJ1-6, with D uncertain. Trimming pared 3 bases from V and 0 bases from J, leaving 9 bases between. The CDR3 is 16 amino acids. Germline CDR1 is SEHNR and CDR2 is FQNEAQ (reference sequence). As DNA, the CDR3 is TGTGCCAGCAGCTTGGTATCTAGCTCCTATAATTCACCCCTCCACTTT. It yields the protein CASSLVSSSYNSPLHF.

The chain has TRBV12-3 or TRBV12-4 and TRBJ2-7; D remains ambiguous. The V end was cut by 6 bases, the J end by 3 bases, with 12 bases between. The CDR3 covers 13 residues. This chain's CDR3 is CASRFRRSYEQYF. The CDR3 region has the DNA TGTGCCAGCAGGTTCCGGAGAAGCTACGAGCAGTACTTC.

The V and J genes are TRBV18 and TRBJ2-3, with a tentative D call TRBD1 (6 bases). V gave up 7 bases and J gave up 5 bases, with 13 bases separating them. Germline assignment: CDR1 KGHSH and CDR2 LQKENI. The CDR3 length is 13 residues. CDR3 in amino acids: CASFATGKDTQYF. CDR3 coding DNA: TGTGCCAGCTTTGCGACAGGTAAAGATACGCAGTATTTT.

This rearrangement joins TRBV4-2 to TRBJ1-2; D is possibly TRBD1 (5 bases). Looked up from germline, CDR1 is LGHNA and CDR2 is YNFKEQ. V shed 3 bases and J shed 8 bases, with 25 bases lying between them. This CDR3 spans 17 amino acids. The CDR3 loop reads CASSQGGSAHQGRGYTF. CDR3 nucleotide sequence: TGTGCCAGCAGCCAGGGGGGTAGTGCACACCAGGGACGGGGCTACACCTTC.

The chain uses TRBV27 and TRBJ1-2, with TRBD1 as a possible D gene (5 bases). The CDR3 is 18 residues long. Germline V lookup: CDR1 MNHEY, CDR2 SMNVEV (reference sequence). The V and J ends lost 2 bases and 8 bases respectively, with 27 bases between them. For the CDR3, the DNA is TGTGCCAGCAGTTTAAGTACTAGCTTAACCTCGGGACCTATGGGCTACACCTTC. Its translation: CASSLSTSLTSGPMGYTF.

V and J are TRBV2 and TRBJ1-5; 10 bases agree with TRBD1. The CDR3 runs to 14 residues. Germline trimming cut 6 bases from V and 6 bases from J; bases unmatched to any gene: 5. Germline loops: CDR1 SNHLY, CDR2 FYNNEI. Here the CDR3 reads CASRGQGRFQPQHF. CDR3 bases: TGTGCCAGCAGGGGACAGGGGAGGTTTCAGCCCCAGCATTTT.

The chain has TRBV5-1 and TRBJ2-7; TRBD1 matches 9 bases. V trimming: 2 bases; J trimming: 6 bases; junction bases outside the gene matches: 3. The CDR3 runs 13 residues. Germline V lookup: CDR1 SGHRS, CDR2 YFSETQ. The CDR3, as DNA: TGCGCCAGCAGCTTCATGGACAGGGGCGAGCAGTACTTC. The encoded protein is CASSFMDRGEQYF.

The rearrangement links TRBV6-4 to TRBJ2-4, with a weak D call TRBD2 (6 bases). The CDR3 consists of 20 residues. V gave up 5 bases and J gave up 3 bases, with 29 bases separating them. Germline CDR1 is MRHNA and CDR2 is SNTAGT. CDR3 in amino acids: CASSPSLNGGKSIDKNIQYF. The CDR3 DNA reads TGTGCCAGCAGTCCATCACTAAATGGCGGGAAAAGTATTGACAAAAACATTCAGTACTTC.

The rearrangement joins TRBV2 to TRBJ2-6; 11 bases align to TRBD1. The CDR3 is 18 amino acids. The J segment lost 2 bases and the V segment lost 10 bases, leaving 13 bases of the junction unmatched. The germline gives CDR1 SNHLY, CDR2 FYNNEI. The CDR3 bases are TGTGCCAACATTAAGGGGGGACAGGGGGTCCCTGGGGCCAACGTCCTGACTTTC. Translation: CANIKGGQGVPGANVLTF.

This chain joins TRBV5-1 and TRBJ1-1; 8 nucleotides agree with TRBD1. CDR3 length: 14 amino acids. Losses at the gene ends were 4 bases for V and 10 bases for J; bases not matched to a gene: 12. Per germline, CDR1 SGHRS and CDR2 YFSETQ. In nucleotides, the CDR3 is TGCGCCAGCAGCGAACTCTCGACAGGGGAAGGAGCTTTCTTT. Protein product: CASSELSTGEGAFF.

The rearrangement links TRBV9 to TRBJ2-1, with no clear D. The ends were cut back, 2 bases at V and 3 bases at J, with 9 bases in the middle. CDR3 length: 14 residues. Germline V lookup: CDR1 SGDLS, CDR2 YYNGEE. CDR3 sequence (DNA): TGTGCCAGCAGCGTGACTCCGAGCTACAATGAGCAGTTCTTC. Protein sequence: CASSVTPSYNEQFF. Based on the CDR3 plus reference TRBV9 and TRBJ2-1, the full variable domain is DSGVTQTPKHLITATGQRVTLRCSPRSGDLSVYWYQQSLDQGLQFLIQYYNGEERAKGNILERFSAQQFPDLHSELNLSSLELGDSALYFCASSVTPSYNEQFFGPGTRLTVL.

The V call is TRBV7-2, the J call TRBJ2-2, with 8 bases identical to TRBD1. Germline V lookup: CDR1 SGHTA, CDR2 FQGNSA. This CDR3 has 13 amino acids. J lost 1 base, V lost 10 bases, and 2 bases had no gene match. CDR3: CATGQGNTGELFF. CDR3 DNA sequence: TGTGCCACCGGACAGGGGAACACCGGGGAGCTGTTTTTT.

The chain couples TRBV3-1 (or the pseudogene TRBV3-2) to TRBJ2-3, with a weak D call TRBD2 (5 bases). The CDR3 has 12 residues. Per germline, CDR1 LGHDT and CDR2 YNNKEL (reference sequence). The V end lost 5 bases, the J end lost 5 bases, and 8 bases lay between the germline ends. The chain's CDR3 is CASSSEGDTQYF. The CDR3 DNA reads as TGTGCCAGCAGCTCCGAGGGAGATACGCAGTATTTT.

This clone is medium-sized by share. J is TRBJ1-6 and V is TRBV2, with 8 nucleotides matching TRBD1. The CDR3 is made up of 15 amino acids. Germline V gene sequence: CDR1 SNHLY, CDR2 FYNNEI. V dropped 5 bases and J dropped 7; count of bases not matched to a gene: 7. The CDR3 DNA sequence: TGTGCCAGCAGTCCAAGGACAGGGAGAAATTCACCCCTCCACTTT. It specifies CASSPRTGRNSPLHF.

V is TRBV20-1 and J is TRBJ2-7, with TRBD2 as a possible D gene (5 bases). This CDR3 is built from 11 residues. In germline, CDR1 is DFQATT, CDR2 SNEGSKA (reference sequence). Trimming left V 6 bases short and J 3 bases short, with 9 bases between. Here the CDR3 DNA reads TGCAGTGCCCATCGGGACTACGAGCAGTACTTC. Translation: CSAHRDYEQYF.

J is TRBJ2-5 and V is TRBV5-6; 8 bases agree with TRBD2. Germline V lookup: CDR1 SGHDT, CDR2 YYEEEE. V dropped 4 bases and J dropped 9; count of bases not matched to a gene: 14. CDR3 length: 15 residues. CDR3 sequence (DNA): TGTGCCAGCAGCCGTCCGGGAGGGGCCGGGAGGGCCCAGTACTTC. Translation gives CASSRPGGAGRAQYF.

The chain carries TRBV9 and TRBJ1-1; 8 bases are shared with TRBD1. CDR3 size: 14 residues. In germline, CDR1 is SGDLS, CDR2 YYNGEE. J lost 5 bases, V lost 6 bases, and 9 bases had no gene match. CDR3 in DNA: TGTGCCAGCACCCACCTCCAGGGGGCGACTGAAGCTTTCTTT. The encoded protein is CASTHLQGATEAFF.

This clone was observed a few times. The chain links TRBV18 to TRBJ2-7, with D possibly being TRBD1 (6 bases). This CDR3 has 14 amino acids. The germline gives CDR1 KGHSH, CDR2 LQKENI. The V gene lost 0 bases and the J gene lost 5 bases, with 11 bases spanning the gap. DNA of the CDR3: TGTGCCAGCTCACCACCTTTCTACAGGGACGAGCAGTACTTC. Encoded protein: CASSPPFYRDEQYF.

This chain uses TRBV5-1 with TRBJ1-1; D call uncertain. The CDR3 totals 13 residues. CDR1 and CDR2 from the germline V gene are SGHRS and YFSETQ. V was trimmed by 7 bases and J by 4 bases, leaving 14 bases between them. CDR3 loop: CASRSSSLTEAFF. CDR3 nucleotides: TGCGCCAGCCGGAGCAGCTCGCTCACTGAAGCTTTCTTT. The full variable domain, completed using reference TRBV5-1 and TRBJ1-1, is KAGVTQTPRYLIKTRGQQVTLSCSPISGHRSVSWYQQTPGQGLQFLFEYFSETQRNKGNFPGRFSGRQFSNSRSEMNVSTLELGDSALYLCASRSSSLTEAFFGQGTRLTVV.

V and J are TRBV5-1 and TRBJ2-2; the match to TRBD2 covers 9 bases. Germline CDR1 reads SGHRS; CDR2 reads YFSETQ. With 4 bases clipped from V and 1 base from J, the junction kept 5 bases outside the gene matches. The CDR3 has 16 residues. CDR3 sequence: CASSAKTSGNTGELFF. CDR3 bases: TGCGCCAGCAGCGCTAAGACTAGCGGGAACACCGGGGAGCTGTTTTTT.